The 25 T cell receptor beta chains in this list originate from one sample, sequenced in a study of shared clonotypes between healthy human individuals. Generated by immunoSEQ multiplex PCR, the TCRdb table keeps only in-frame clones and is missing some. The table shows around 640,000 clones, with roughly 96% occurring only once. CD45RO-negative, CCR7-selected cells formed the naive CD8 fraction, which excluded terminally differentiated effector memory CD45RA+ cells. Source material: naive CD8+ T cells sorted from blood. These receptors originate from a woman aged 25 to 39 in good health.

The V call is TRBV25-1, the J call TRBJ2-3; D remains ambiguous. Trimming cost V 8 bases and J 0 bases, with 9 bases left between them. This CDR3 has 13 amino acids. Germline V lookup: CDR1 MGHDK, CDR2 SYGVNS. The CDR3 loop is CASSLPSTDTQYF. CDR3 nucleotide sequence: TGTGCCAGCTCCCTTCCGAGCACAGATACGCAGTATTTT.

The V gene is TRBV5-6, the J gene TRBJ2-7, with no clear D. V shed 3 bases and J shed 5 bases, with 9 bases lying between them. The CDR3 length is 12 residues. In germline, CDR1 is SGHDT, CDR2 YYEEEE. The CDR3 nucleotides read TGTGCCAGCAGCTGGGGATCTGACGAGCAGTACTTC. Its translation: CASSWGSDEQYF.

V usage is TRBV7-9 and J usage is TRBJ1-6, with D possibly being TRBD1 (5 bases). The CDR3 is made up of 15 amino acids. V lost 3 bases and J 7 bases, leaving 13 bases between the germline ends. CDR1 is SEHNR and CDR2 is FQNEAQ in the germline V gene (reference sequence). For the CDR3, the DNA is TGTGCCAGCAGCTTTGGGGCGGCAATAAATTCACCCCTCCACTTT. This encodes CASSFGAAINSPLHF.

Here the CDR3 DNA reads TGCGCCAGCAGCTTGCTTCGGGACCTAGGGGCCAACGTCCTGACTTTC. This codes for CASSLLRDLGANVLTF. The rearrangement joins TRBV5-1 to TRBJ2-6; D tentatively reads TRBD1 or TRBD2 (5 bases each). The CDR3 is 16 amino acids. V was pared by 1 base and J by 4 bases, with 12 bases between. CDR1 and CDR2 from the germline V gene are SGHRS and YFSETQ.

CDR3 bases: TGTGCCAGTAGTATAACGGTTTTGGGGAGAGCGGGCAATCAGCCCCAGCATTTT. Its translation: CASSITVLGRAGNQPQHF. The V gene is TRBV19, the J gene TRBJ1-5; D not certain. Trimming shortened V by 2 bases and J by 2 bases, and 19 bases separated the two germline ends. The CDR3 has 18 amino acids. Germline assignment: CDR1 LNHDA and CDR2 SQIVND (reference sequence).

With respect to this clone: One end of the junction varies from germline; a read error may be responsible. The gene calls are TRBV19 and TRBJ1-5, with D perhaps TRBD1 (6 bases). In germline, CDR1 is LNHDA, CDR2 SQIVND (reference sequence). The CDR3 sequence is 15 residues long. The DNA of the CDR3 is TGTGCCAGTAGTCCCGAATGGGGGGCTAATCAGGCCCAGCATTTT. As protein: CASSPEWGANQAQHF.

The CDR3 DNA follows: TGTGCCAGTAGTATTAGCGGGAGGGCCGCAGATACGCAGTATTTT. As protein: CASSISGRAADTQYF. This chain uses TRBV19 with TRBJ2-3; 11 bases are shared with TRBD2. Per germline, CDR1 LNHDA and CDR2 SQIVND (reference sequence). V lost 3 bases and J lost 4; bases outside the gene matches: 3. This CDR3 spans 15 amino acids.

The chain combines TRBV27 with TRBJ1-5; D is perhaps TRBD1 (5 bases). Looked up from germline, CDR1 is MNHEY and CDR2 is SMNVEV (reference sequence). The CDR3 length is 13 residues. V shed 6 bases and J shed 3 bases, with 9 bases lying between them. In DNA, the CDR3 is TGTGCCAGCAGCAGACAGCCCAATCAGCCCCAGCATTTT. It is translated as CASSRQPNQPQHF.

This chain uses TRBV19 with TRBJ2-3, with TRBD1 matching 7 bases. V lost 5 bases to trimming and J lost 3 bases; unmatched junction nucleotides: 11. CDR3 length equals 16 residues. Germline-derived CDR1 and CDR2 are LNHDA and SQIVND (reference sequence). The CDR3: CASSPLGTALTDTQYF. CDR3 nucleotide sequence: TGTGCCAGTAGTCCACTAGGGACAGCCCTTACAGATACGCAGTATTTT.

The rearrangement joins TRBV9 to TRBJ2-7; D possibly corresponds to TRBD1 (5 bases). Trimming pared 6 bases from V and 0 bases from J, leaving 13 bases between. Germline assignment: CDR1 SGDLS and CDR2 YYNGEE. The CDR3 runs to 14 residues. CDR3 sequence (DNA): TGTGCCAGCACCCGGACAAAAGTCTCCTACGAGCAGTACTTC. Amino acid sequence: CASTRTKVSYEQYF. The full variable domain, its missing parts supplied by reference TRBV9 and TRBJ2-7, is DSGVTQTPKHLITATGQRVTLRCSPRSGDLSVYWYQQSLDQGLQFLIQYYNGEERAKGNILERFSAQQFPDLHSELNLSSLELGDSALYFCASTRTKVSYEQYFGPGTRLTVT.

The genes are TRBV19 and TRBJ2-7; 9 nucleotides match TRBD1. Trimming took 4 bases from V and 4 from J; bases not matched to a gene: 5. From germline, CDR1 is LNHDA and CDR2 SQIVND (reference sequence). This CDR3 region has 14 residues. The CDR3 loop reads CASSTTGGRYEQYF. CDR3 nucleotide sequence: TGTGCCAGTAGTACTACAGGGGGCCGGTACGAGCAGTACTTC. Full variable domain (missing parts from reference TRBV19 and TRBJ2-7): DGGITQSPKYLFRKEGQNVTLSCEQNLNHDAMYWYRQDPGQGLRLIYYSQIVNDFQKGDIAEGYSVSREKKESFPLTVTSAQKNPTAFYLCASSTTGGRYEQYFGPGTRLTVT.

The chain uses TRBV28 and TRBJ2-7; TRBD2 is a possible D gene (6 bases). The germline V gene has CDR1 MDHEN and CDR2 SYDVKM. CDR3 length: 12 residues. The ends were cut back, 8 bases at V and 3 bases at J, with 11 bases in the middle. CDR3 loop: CASGLSSYEQYF. As DNA, the CDR3 is TGTGCCAGCGGACTATCTAGCTACGAGCAGTACTTC.

The chain carries TRBV6-6 and TRBJ2-3; possible D gene TRBD1, 7 bases. CDR3 length equals 13 residues. CDR1 is MNHNY, CDR2 SVGAGI, per germline (reference sequence). V shed 6 bases and J shed 4 bases, with 11 bases lying between them. The CDR3 DNA is TGTGCCAGCAGGCGGGACAGCTCAGATACGCAGTATTTT. This codes for CASRRDSSDTQYF.

V usage is TRBV28 and J usage is TRBJ2-7, with a tentative D call TRBD1 (8 bases). V dropped 5 bases and J dropped 3 bases, with 14 bases sitting between them. Germline assignment: CDR1 MDHEN and CDR2 SYDVKM. The CDR3 has 14 amino acids. In DNA, the CDR3 is TGTGCCAGCAGTAAAACAGGGGGGGGCTACGAGCAGTACTTC. This gives the protein CASSKTGGGYEQYF.

The chain uses TRBV6-5 and TRBJ2-2; D may match TRBD1 or TRBD2 (5 bases each). The CDR3 runs 14 residues. V lost 6 bases, J lost 4 bases, and 12 bases lay in between. Germline lookup yields CDR1 MNHEY and CDR2 SVGAGI. The CDR3 loop is CASRGTSGTGELFF. CDR3 DNA sequence: TGTGCCAGCAGGGGGACGAGCGGCACCGGGGAGCTGTTTTTT.

The genes are TRBV25-1 and TRBJ2-7, with D perhaps matching TRBD1 (6 bases). In germline, CDR1 is MGHDK, CDR2 SYGVNS. V dropped 4 bases and J dropped 3 bases, with 16 bases sitting between them. The CDR3 runs 15 residues. In DNA form, the CDR3 reads TGTGCCAGCAGTGGAATCTTGCAGGGACACTACGAGCAGTACTTC. The encoded protein is CASSGILQGHYEQYF.

This chain links TRBV11-3 with TRBJ2-1; D unresolved. The CDR3 is 14 residues long. V was cut by 5 bases and J by 4 bases, with 12 bases left in between. Germline V lookup: CDR1 SGHNT, CDR2 YENEEA. The CDR3 DNA sequence: TGTGCCAGCAGCGGGCCAGGCACTTACAATGAGCAGTTCTTC. This codes for CASSGPGTYNEQFF.

Comments on this clone: The identical CDR3 is also encoded by other nucleotide sequences in the sample. The rearrangement joins TRBV28 to TRBJ1-1; D not resolved. Per the germline V gene, CDR1 is MDHEN and CDR2 is SYDVKM. The CDR3 loop spans 13 amino acids. Trimming took 2 bases from V and 0 from J, leaving 4 bases between them. CDR3 protein: CASSLVMNTEAFF. DNA for the CDR3: TGTGCCAGCAGTTTAGTCATGAACACTGAAGCTTTCTTT. Looking up the rest from reference TRBV28 and TRBJ1-1 gives the full variable domain: DVKVTQSSRYLVKRTGEKVFLECVQDMDHENMFWYRQDPGLGLRLIYFSYDVKMKEKGDIPEGYSVSREKKERFSLILESASTNQTSMYLCASSLVMNTEAFFGQGTRLTVV.

Of note for this clone: The junction differs from germline at one of its ends, possibly a read error. This rearrangement joins TRBV7-2 to TRBJ2-5; 9 bases fit TRBD2. Germline V CDR1 and CDR2: SGHTA, FQGNSA. This CDR3 is built from 14 residues. The CDR3 coding sequence is TGTGCCAGCAGCCTAGCGGGGTTCCAAGAGACCCAGTACTTC. Encoded protein: CASSLAGFQETQYF. The full variable domain, in which reference TRBV7-2 and TRBJ2-5 provide the parts outside the CDR3, is GAGVSQSPSNKVTEKGKDVELRCDPISGHTALYWYRQSLGQGLEFLIYFQGNSAPDKSGLPSDRFSAERTGGSVSTLTIQRTQQEDSAVYLCASSLAGFQETQYFGPGTRLLVL.

J is TRBJ1-2 and V is TRBV2, with 7 bases fitting TRBD1. J lost 3 bases, V lost 8 bases, and 6 bases had no gene match. Germline CDR1 is SNHLY and CDR2 is FYNNEI. This CDR3 spans 13 amino acids. CDR3 in amino acids: CASHGTAYYGYTF. DNA for the CDR3: TGTGCCAGCCATGGGACAGCTTACTATGGCTACACCTTC.

This CDR3 reads CASSLVGRGRQETQYF. In DNA form, the CDR3 reads TGTGCCAGCAGCTTAGTTGGCAGGGGGCGGCAAGAGACCCAGTACTTC. The rearrangement joins TRBV7-8 to TRBJ2-5, with 8 bases identical to TRBD1. With 1 base clipped from V and 2 bases from J, the junction kept 6 bases outside the gene matches. The CDR3 runs 16 residues. Per the germline V gene, CDR1 is SGHVS and CDR2 is FQNEAQ.

The chain recombines TRBV5-6 with TRBJ2-5; TRBD1 agrees at 10 bases. TRBJ2-7 explains the end of the DNA better; the J call may be wrong. This CDR3 has 14 amino acids. Per the germline V gene, CDR1 is SGHDT and CDR2 is YYEEEE. The CDR3 spells CASRSGTGAYEQYF. CDR3 sequence (DNA): TGTGCCAGCAGGTCCGGGACAGGGGCCTACGAGCAGTACTTC.

The V gene is TRBV13, the J gene TRBJ1-5, with 7 nucleotides matching TRBD1. The CDR3 runs 17 residues. Germline trimming cut 0 bases from V and 4 bases from J; bases unmatched to any gene: 9. The germline CDR1 and CDR2 sequences are PRHDT and FYEKMQ (reference sequence). The CDR3 sequence: CASSLGGGRARNQPQHF. In nucleotides, the CDR3 is TGTGCCAGCAGCTTAGGAGGGGGCCGGGCAAGGAATCAGCCCCAGCATTTT.

This clone has just one count. This rearrangement joins TRBV27 to TRBJ2-2; D gene ambiguous. V was shortened by 6 bases and J by 5 bases, with 10 bases between the two germline ends. CDR1 is MNHEY, CDR2 SMNVEV, per germline (reference sequence). The CDR3 loop spans 13 amino acids. The CDR3 coding sequence is TGTGCCAGCAGCCCCTTAATGACCGGGGAGCTGTTTTTT. This sequence encodes CASSPLMTGELFF.

This chain joins TRBV7-9 and TRBJ2-1; D is unresolved. Trimming took off 1 base at V and 3 bases at J, with 10 bases between the two ends. The CDR3 runs to 15 residues. Germline V gives CDR1 SEHNR, CDR2 FQNEAQ (reference sequence). The CDR3 here is CASSLEAPNYNEQFF. CDR3 coding DNA: TGTGCCAGCAGCTTAGAGGCGCCGAACTACAATGAGCAGTTCTTC.